This TCR beta chain was captured by sequencing in a study of tumor-infiltrating lymphocytes in primary liver carcinoma. Overall study: Every sample contained roughly 3.65 to 7.5 million productive TCRbeta reads, and these numbers were similar from one tissue type to another.

Both RNA and DNA were isolated together from about 20-30 mg of bulk tissue that had not been sorted. All of the tumor samples contained over 75% viable tumor cells. The CDR3 is made up of 11 amino acids. The V gene lost 7 bases and the J gene lost 5 bases, with 8 bases spanning the gap. The V gene's germline CDR1 is SGHAT and CDR2 FQNNGV. In the case of this clonotype: Its antigen is currently unknown. Because the CDR3 is missing its conserved closing phenylalanine or tryptophan, this is likely a read error.

The researchers produced TCR beta cDNA from approximately 550 ng total RNA with a constant-region primer. A slightly modified ARM-PCR protocol with three nested multiplex PCR rounds produced these TCR beta libraries. Two initial PCR rounds of roughly 10 cycles each paired TRBV1-TRBV30 forward primers with a C-beta reverse primer. From the multiplex PCR reads, TCRdb called clonotypes with MiXCR, one entry per CDR3 protein. Here the sample spans tens of thousands of distinct CDR3 sequences, approximately 70% being singletons. Broader study findings: Tumor-adjacent and tumor-blood pairs shared a smaller degree of overlap than tumor region pairs. The 250 largest clones made up significantly more of tumor than blood repertoires (p = 0.039).

The V and J genes are TRBV11-2 and TRBJ2-5; D remains ambiguous. The sample was liver tumor tissue from sampling region 1. Subset of the sample: tumor region T1, superior pole. The sequence derives from a man aged 40-49 years with primary liver carcinoma and hepatitis B virus infection. CDR3 sequence: CASIVAETQYY. In nucleotides, the CDR3 is TGTGCCAGCATCGTTGCGGAGACCCAGTACTAC.